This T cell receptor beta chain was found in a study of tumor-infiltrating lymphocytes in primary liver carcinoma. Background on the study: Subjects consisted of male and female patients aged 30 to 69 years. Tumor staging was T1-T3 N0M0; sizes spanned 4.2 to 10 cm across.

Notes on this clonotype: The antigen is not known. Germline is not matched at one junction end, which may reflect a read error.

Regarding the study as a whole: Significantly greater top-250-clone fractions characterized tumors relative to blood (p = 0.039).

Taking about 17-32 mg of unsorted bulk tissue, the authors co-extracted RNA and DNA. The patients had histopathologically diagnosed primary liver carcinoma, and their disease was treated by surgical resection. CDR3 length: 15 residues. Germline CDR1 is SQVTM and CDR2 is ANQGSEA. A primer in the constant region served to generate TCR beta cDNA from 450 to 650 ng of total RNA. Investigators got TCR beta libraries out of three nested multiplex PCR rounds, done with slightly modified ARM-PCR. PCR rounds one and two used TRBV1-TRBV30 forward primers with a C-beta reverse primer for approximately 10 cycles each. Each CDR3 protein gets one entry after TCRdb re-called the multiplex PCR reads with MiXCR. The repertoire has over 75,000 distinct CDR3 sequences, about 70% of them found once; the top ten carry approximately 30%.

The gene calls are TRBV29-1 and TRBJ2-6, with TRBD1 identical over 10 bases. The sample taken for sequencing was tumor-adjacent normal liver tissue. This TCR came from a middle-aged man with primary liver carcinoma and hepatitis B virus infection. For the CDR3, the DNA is TGCAGCGTTGAAGCCTCCGGGACAGGGGCCAACATCCTGGCCTTC. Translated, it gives CSVEASGTGANILAF. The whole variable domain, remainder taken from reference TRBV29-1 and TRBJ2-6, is SAVISQKPSRDICQRGTSLTIQCQVDSQVTMMFWYRQQPGQSLTLIATANQGSEATYESGFVIDKFPISRPNLTFSTLTVSNMSPEDSSIYLCSVEASGTGANILAFGAGSRLTVL.